The clone carrying this T cell receptor beta chain was seen a single time. The sample originates from a study of blood T cell repertoires in COVID-19. Whole-study context: The United States, Italy and Spain provided the acute and convalescent COVID-19 samples.

Sequencing used immunoSEQ multiplex PCR; TCRdb keeps in-frame clones, though not all of them. The repertoire has about 240,000 clones, more than 75% of them found once; the top ten carry approximately 6.8%. CDR1 is ENHRY and CDR2 is SYGVKD in the germline V gene. The CDR3 is 16 residues long. V dropped 0 bases and J dropped 3 bases, with 11 bases sitting between them. The TCR comes from a woman between 65 and 79 years old with active or convalescent COVID-19. The sequencing sample was made of peripheral blood. The chain combines TRBV10-3 with TRBJ2-2; a possible D gene is TRBD2 (5 bases). The CDR3, as DNA: TGTGCCATCAGTGAGTCGCCGGACTTACACACCGGGGAGCTGTTTTTT. Amino acids: CAISESPDLHTGELFF.